This T cell receptor (beta chain) comes out of a study of PD-1 blockade in mismatch repair-deficient tumors. Assay: immunoSEQ multiplex PCR; the TCRdb copy retains only in-frame clones and omits some. The sample has roughly 120,000 clones, more than 70% seen once. This CDR3 region has 17 residues. Trimming pared 5 bases from V and 0 bases from J, leaving 14 bases between. Germline V gene data show CDR1 as SEHNR and CDR2 as FQNEAQ (reference sequence). The genes are TRBV7-9 and TRBJ2-6, with TRBD2 as a possible D gene (6 bases). This TCR came from an adult with mismatch repair-deficient cancer. The source material was peripheral blood, sampled just over 70 weeks after starting pembrolizumab. The chain's CDR3 is CASSLFLGSSGANVLTF. The CDR3 nucleotides read TGTGCCAGCAGCCTCTTCCTCGGGAGCTCTGGGGCCAACGTCCTGACTTTC.